One sample yielded the 27 T cell receptor beta chains listed below, sequenced in a study of neurological immune-mediated disorders. One entry per CDR3 protein, called by TCRdb with MiXCR from the 5' RACE reads. The sample lists roughly 56,000 distinct CDR3 sequences; 3% to 4% were seen once. Specimen: PBMCs. The receptors here all came from a woman aged 55-75 years with multiple sclerosis.

With regard to this clonotype: Mismatch with germline at one junction end may stem from a read error. The J gene is TRBJ1-1, the V gene TRBV20-1; D call uncertain. The CDR3 sequence is 10 residues long. CDR1 DFQATT and CDR2 SNEGSKA come from the germline V gene (reference sequence). The CDR3 loop is CSARVMSMIF. CDR3 nucleotide sequence: TGCAGTGCTAGAGTTATGTCGATGATCTTT.

This clonotype showed up many times. This chain uses TRBV24-1 with TRBJ1-2, with a tentative D call TRBD1 (5 bases). CDR3 length: 14 residues. Germline V gene lookup returns CDR1 KGHDR and CDR2 SFDVKD. Deletions cut 4 bases from V and 8 bases from J, with 16 bases between. The CDR3: CATSDPGRSTGYTF. DNA for the CDR3: TGTGCCACCAGTGACCCAGGGCGATCTACGGGCTACACCTTC.

In this sample, this clonotype turned up many times. J is TRBJ2-2 and V is TRBV15; D is ambiguous. This CDR3 contains 14 residues. V gave up 1 base and J gave up 3 bases, with 6 bases separating them. Germline CDR1 LNHNV, CDR2 YYDKDF (reference sequence). The CDR3 DNA sequence: TGTGCCACCAGCAGAGGATTTGACACCGGGGAGCTGTTTTTT. It yields the protein CATSRGFDTGELFF.

This clonotype was seen many times. The chain is built from TRBV27 and TRBJ1-4; possibly TRBD1 for D (5 bases). V was pared by 0 bases and J by 6 bases, with 14 bases between. Looked up from germline, CDR1 is MNHEY and CDR2 is SMNVEV (reference sequence). The CDR3 contains 16 residues. The CDR3 nucleotides read TGTGCCAGCAGTTTATCCAGGGCCATAAGGGATGAAAAACTGTTTTTT. Translating gives CASSLSRAIRDEKLFF.

This clonotype was detected ten times or more. The chain recombines TRBV5-1 with TRBJ1-1; 7 nucleotides align to TRBD1. Germline CDR1 and CDR2: SGHRS and YFSETQ. This CDR3 has 15 amino acids. Losses at the gene ends were 4 bases for V and 6 bases for J; bases not matched to a gene: 12. CDR3 sequence (DNA): TGCGCCAGCAGCCCCCTGAGACAGGGAAGCGCTGAAGCTTTCTTT. This gives the protein CASSPLRQGSAEAFF.

This clonotype turned up a few times. The rearrangement joins TRBV5-1 to TRBJ2-5, with TRBD1 matching over 9 bases. V gave up 6 bases and J gave up 5 bases; unmatched junction bases: 5. Looked up from germline, CDR1 is SGHRS and CDR2 is YFSETQ. This CDR3 contains 13 residues. CDR3 residues: CASNTGGAETQYF. In nucleotides, the CDR3 is TGCGCCAGCAATACAGGGGGCGCGGAGACCCAGTACTTC.

This clonotype was seen at least ten times. This chain links TRBV20-1 with TRBJ1-6; no clear D. The ends were cut back, 2 bases at V and 9 bases at J, with 11 bases in the middle. The V gene's germline CDR1 is DFQATT and CDR2 SNEGSKA (reference sequence). The CDR3 is made up of 13 amino acids. The CDR3 DNA reads TGCAGTGCTAGAAGGGTATCGGGTTCACCCCTCCACTTT. Translation: CSARRVSGSPLHF.

There are many counts of this clonotype. The V call is TRBV20-1, the J call TRBJ2-5; possibly TRBD1 for D (5 bases). The germline CDR1 and CDR2 sequences are DFQATT and SNEGSKA (reference sequence). CDR3 length equals 15 residues. The germline V and J ends were trimmed by 2 bases and 1 base, with 14 bases remaining between them. The CDR3 nucleotides are TGCAGTGCTAGAACGACAGAAACCTTCCAAGAGACCCAGTACTTC. Translation: CSARTTETFQETQYF.

This clonotype appeared many times. The chain couples TRBV12-3 or TRBV12-4 to TRBJ2-2; D gene unclear. The CDR3 sequence is 16 residues long. V was shortened by 4 bases and J by 6 bases, with 18 bases between the two germline ends. The CDR3 sequence: CASSYQTEHFAGELFF. CDR3 DNA: TGTGCCAGCAGTTATCAAACGGAGCATTTTGCCGGGGAGCTGTTTTTT.

This clonotype has a count of ten or more. The CDR3 is CASSQQGTGELFF. The CDR3 DNA reads TGCGCCAGCAGCCAACAGGGGACCGGGGAGCTGTTTTTT. The chain recombines TRBV5-1 with TRBJ2-2; 7 bases match TRBD1. This CDR3 region has 13 residues. After removal of 4 bases from V and 5 bases from J, the junction contained 2 bases not matched to a gene. Germline V gene sequence: CDR1 SGHRS, CDR2 YFSETQ.

This clonotype appeared many times. This chain connects TRBV11-2 to TRBJ1-3, with a possible D match to TRBD1 (6 bases). Trimming cost V 5 bases and J 2 bases, with 16 bases left between them. Germline CDR1 SGHAT, CDR2 FQNNGV. CDR3 length: 16 amino acids. CDR3 sequence (DNA): TGTGCCAGCAGCCCTACAGGGCCCTCGACTGGAAACACCATATATTTT. Its protein is CASSPTGPSTGNTIYF.

This clonotype was picked up many times. The chain has TRBV7-3 and TRBJ2-1, with TRBD2 matching over 10 bases. Germline V gives CDR1 SGHTA, CDR2 FQGTGA. The length of the CDR3 is 15 residues. After removal of 5 bases from V and 7 bases from J, the junction contained 8 bases not matched to a gene. CDR3 bases: TGTGCCAGCAGCCCGAGCGGGAGGGCCGCGAATGAGCAGTTCTTC. Protein product: CASSPSGRAANEQFF.

This clonotype was counted a few times. Being one base from a much bigger clone, this may be a read error. The V gene is TRBV5-1, the J gene TRBJ2-3; D remains ambiguous. From germline, CDR1 is SGHRS and CDR2 YFSETQ. V was trimmed by 0 bases and J by 5 bases, leaving 10 bases between them. The CDR3 covers 14 residues. The CDR3 is CASSLGTDRDTQYF. In DNA form, the CDR3 reads TGCGCCAGCAGCTTGGGCACGGATCGAGATACGCAGTATTTT.

This clonotype was found a few times. This may stem from a read error, because a much larger clone lies one nucleotide away. The chain uses TRBV3-1 and TRBJ1-2; D uncertain. V was shortened by 4 bases and J by 4 bases, with 19 bases between the two germline ends. Looked up from germline, CDR1 is LGHDT and CDR2 is YNNKEL (reference sequence). The CDR3 covers 16 residues. As DNA, the CDR3 is TGTGCCAGCAGCCCCCAACCGGGAAAGTCTGGCTATGGCTACACCTTC. It encodes CASSPQPGKSGYGYTF.

There are many counts of this clonotype. The chain links TRBV28 to TRBJ1-4, with 11 bases fitting TRBD1. The CDR3 totals 14 residues. CDR1 and CDR2 from the germline V gene are MDHEN and SYDVKM. V shed 5 bases and J 8 bases; nucleotides not matched to a gene: 4. CDR3 nucleotides: TGTGCCAGCAGTGGGGACAGGGGGGAAGAAAAACTGTTTTTT. Residues: CASSGDRGEEKLFF.

This clonotype was seen repeatedly, ten times or more. J is TRBJ2-7 and V is TRBV10-3; TRBD1 agrees at 9 bases. This CDR3 spans 15 amino acids. The germline CDR1 and CDR2 sequences are ENHRY and SYGVKD. The V segment lost 6 bases and the J segment 2 bases; nucleotides outside the gene matches: 8. The CDR3 sequence: CAIRAYGQGTYEQYF. CDR3 in DNA: TGTGCCATCAGGGCTTACGGACAGGGGACCTACGAGCAGTACTTC.

This clonotype was detected ten times or more. The rearrangement uses TRBV24-1 and TRBJ2-2, with D perhaps matching TRBD1 (5 bases). This CDR3 spans 17 amino acids. V was pared by 4 bases and J by 6 bases, with 20 bases between. The germline CDR1 and CDR2 sequences are KGHDR and SFDVKD. The DNA of the CDR3 is TGTGCCACCAGTGACCGTTTCCCCTTCCAGGGTTCCGGGGAGCTGTTTTTT. This codes for CATSDRFPFQGSGELFF.

For this clonotype: A much larger clone sits a single nucleotide away, making a read error possible. The chain recombines TRBV6-5 with TRBJ1-2; 11 bases match TRBD1. Trimming took 0 bases from V and 8 from J; bases not matched to a gene: 8. The germline gives CDR1 MNHEY, CDR2 SVGAGI. This CDR3 region has 16 residues. In nucleotides, the CDR3 is TGTGCCAGCAGTTACTCGGGCGGGGACAGGGGGGAAGGCTACACCTTC. Encoded protein: CASSYSGGDRGEGYTF.

There are many counts of this clonotype. The CDR3 is CSARIGGQETQYF. In DNA, the CDR3 is TGCAGTGCTAGAATAGGGGGCCAAGAGACCCAGTACTTC. The chain is built from TRBV20-1 and TRBJ2-5; maybe TRBD1 (6 bases). Germline-derived CDR1 and CDR2 are DFQATT and SNEGSKA (reference sequence). The ends were cut back, 2 bases at V and 1 base at J, with 8 bases in the middle. This CDR3 comprises 13 residues.

Many counts were recorded for this clonotype. CDR3 nucleotide sequence: TGCGCCAGCAGCTACGGGACAGGATCTCTTGGTAACTATGGCTACACCTTC. This gives the protein CASSYGTGSLGNYGYTF. The chain couples TRBV5-1 to TRBJ1-2; 8 nucleotides agree with TRBD1. With V trimmed by 3 bases and J by 1 base, 11 bases remained unmatched. Germline values: CDR1 SGHRS, CDR2 YFSETQ. The CDR3 spans 17 residues.

This clonotype was counted at least ten times. DNA of the CDR3: TGTGCCAGCAGCTTAACGGAATCCGGTTACAATGAGCAGTTCTTC. The encoded protein is CASSLTESGYNEQFF. The chain has TRBV7-3 and TRBJ2-1; D unresolved. CDR3 length equals 15 residues. Germline loops: CDR1 SGHTA, CDR2 FQGTGA. Trimming left V 0 bases short and J 4 bases short, with 10 bases between.

Points on this clonotype: At one boundary the junction diverges from the germline segment, which might be a read error. The rearrangement links TRBV6-5 to TRBJ1-6; 9 positions match TRBD1. The CDR3 consists of 14 residues. Germline-derived CDR1 and CDR2 are MNHEY and SVGAGI. The CDR3 here is CASSRGQGSSPLHF. The CDR3 DNA reads TGTGCCAGCAGCCGAGGACAGGGGAGTTCACCCCTACACTTT.

This clonotype was seen only a few times. The V and J genes are TRBV4-3 and TRBJ2-2; D assignment may be TRBD1 or TRBD2 (5 bases each). The CDR3 consists of 17 residues. The V end lost 0 bases, the J end lost 0 bases, and 11 bases lay between the germline ends. The germline CDR1 and CDR2 sequences are LGHNA and YSLEER. The CDR3 DNA sequence: TGCGCCAGCAGCCAAGACCCCCAGGGACCGAACACCGGGGAGCTGTTTTTT. It specifies CASSQDPQGPNTGELFF.

In its sample, this clonotype was seen many times. The V call is TRBV29-1, the J call TRBJ2-2; D unclear. Trimming cost V 6 bases and J 1 base, with 9 bases left between them. This CDR3 contains 13 residues. CDR1 and CDR2 from the germline V gene are SQVTM and ANQGSEA. Here the CDR3 DNA reads TGCAGCGTCGACAATCAGAACACCGGGGAGCTGTTTTTT. Amino acids: CSVDNQNTGELFF.

This clonotype was seen many times. J is TRBJ2-1 and V is TRBV12-3 or TRBV12-4, with 7 positions matching TRBD2. After removal of 0 bases from V and 4 bases from J, the junction contained 3 bases not matched to a gene. The CDR3 length is 15 residues. CDR3 loop: CASSLAGGNYNEQFF. CDR3 DNA sequence: TGTGCCAGCAGTTTAGCGGGGGGGAATTACAATGAGCAGTTCTTC.

This clonotype was seen at least ten times. The chain recombines TRBV28 with TRBJ2-1; D is unresolved. Germline CDR1 and CDR2: MDHEN and SYDVKM. CDR3 length: 13 amino acids. Trimming stripped 1 base from V and 7 bases from J, with 8 bases between. CDR3 residues: CASSLSAMNEQFF. CDR3 in DNA: TGTGCCAGCAGTTTATCGGCGATGAATGAGCAGTTCTTC.

This clonotype was observed at least ten times. The rearrangement links TRBV13 to TRBJ2-3; the match to TRBD2 covers 13 bases. Germline V gene sequence: CDR1 PRHDT, CDR2 FYEKMQ (reference sequence). The V and J ends lost 4 bases and 0 bases, in that order; junction bases with no gene match: 10. The CDR3 loop spans 19 amino acids. The CDR3 spells CASSSLLAGGKYSTDTQYF. DNA of the CDR3: TGTGCCAGCAGCTCTCTACTAGCGGGGGGGAAGTATAGCACAGATACGCAGTATTTT.